The 28 T cell receptor beta chains given below trace back to one sample, sequenced in a study of post-analysis software for immune sequencing data. No antigen has been assigned to these receptors. Unique-molecular-identifier-tagged TCR beta cDNA libraries were used. TCRdb re-analysed the PCR reads in MiXCR, keeping a single row per CDR3 protein. The sample contains approximately 690,000 distinct CDR3 sequences, around 60% of which appear only once. Study findings and constraints: Patients used five TRBV segments, including TRBV5-6, TRBV5-1 and TRBV20-1, more often than controls.

Sequencing was carried out using blood. These receptors were collected from a girl aged 2-10 years with multiple sclerosis.

The chain links TRBV20-1 to TRBJ2-1; 8 bases line up with TRBD2. From germline, CDR1 is DFQATT and CDR2 SNEGSKA (reference sequence). The CDR3 has 15 amino acids. V dropped 3 bases and J dropped 0; count of bases not matched to a gene: 4. CDR3 amino acids: CSASGAGGSYNEQFF. The CDR3 region has the DNA TGCAGTGCTAGCGGCGCGGGGGGCTCCTACAATGAGCAGTTCTTC.

V usage is TRBV6-5 and J usage is TRBJ1-4; maybe TRBD1 (5 bases). Per the germline V gene, CDR1 is MNHEY and CDR2 is SVGAGI. The CDR3 covers 13 residues. V lost 2 bases to trimming and J lost 8 bases, with 9 bases between them. CDR3 sequence reads: CASSYGRGEKLFF. In DNA, the CDR3 is TGTGCCAGCAGTTACGGGAGGGGCGAAAAACTGTTTTTT.

V and J are TRBV11-2 and TRBJ2-4; 7 nucleotides line up with TRBD1. Germline V gene data show CDR1 as SGHAT and CDR2 as FQNNGV. CDR3 length: 15 residues. V gave up 6 bases and J gave up 0 bases; unmatched junction bases: 5. The CDR3 DNA follows: TGTGCCAGCAGGGTTACAGGGGTAGCCAAAAACATTCAGTACTTC. Protein sequence: CASRVTGVAKNIQYF.

The V gene is TRBV20-1, the J gene TRBJ2-3; D remains ambiguous. The CDR3 extends over 14 amino acids. CDR1 is DFQATT and CDR2 is SNEGSKA in the germline V gene (reference sequence). The V end lost 5 bases, the J end lost 2 bases, and 14 bases lay between the germline ends. CDR3: CSAALRAITDTQYF. The CDR3 DNA is TGCAGTGCTGCCCTCCGTGCCATCACAGATACGCAGTATTTT.

In this sample, this clonotype turned up once. This sequence joins TRBV4-2 and TRBJ2-2; D gene ambiguous. V shed 0 bases and J shed 1 base, with 9 bases lying between them. In germline, CDR1 is LGHNA, CDR2 YNFKEQ. The CDR3 has 16 residues. CDR3 coding DNA: TGTGCCAGCAGCCAAGAAGTGGCGAGGAACACCGGGGAGCTGTTTTTT. Its protein is CASSQEVARNTGELFF.

The chain recombines TRBV6-2 or TRBV6-3 with TRBJ2-3; D is perhaps TRBD1 or TRBD2 (5 bases each). The length of the CDR3 is 15 residues. V lost 2 bases, J lost 0 bases, and 9 bases lay in between. Germline V gene lookup returns CDR1 MNHEY and CDR2 SVGEGT. CDR3 sequence reads: CASSYGDLSTDTQYF. The CDR3 coding sequence is TGTGCCAGCAGTTACGGGGACCTAAGCACAGATACGCAGTATTTT.

This clonotype was observed a handful of times. This sequence joins TRBV29-1 and TRBJ2-1, with no clear D. CDR3 size: 14 residues. Trimming took 4 bases from V and 6 from J, leaving 16 bases between them. The germline V gene has CDR1 SQVTM and CDR2 ANQGSEA. Written as DNA, the CDR3 is TGCAGCGTTGGTAAGTTAGGCCGACGCAATGAGCAGTTCTTC. Amino acid sequence: CSVGKLGRRNEQFF.

The chain has TRBV7-9 and TRBJ2-1; TRBD1 matches at 8 bases. With V trimmed by 8 bases and J by 5 bases, 8 bases remained unmatched. The germline gives CDR1 SEHNR, CDR2 FQNEAQ (reference sequence). The CDR3 is 14 amino acids. This CDR3 reads CASPGQGRNNEQFF. The DNA for the CDR3 is TGTGCCAGCCCCGGACAGGGTCGAAACAATGAGCAGTTCTTC.

The V and J genes are TRBV14 and TRBJ1-1; maybe TRBD1 (5 bases). CDR3 length: 19 residues. The V gene's germline CDR1 is SGHDN and CDR2 FVKESK. The V end was cut by 0 bases, the J end by 3 bases, with 23 bases between. The DNA of the CDR3 is TGTGCCAGCAGCCAAGAGGTGGGGGAAGGTTTCGTTCTGGACACTGAAGCTTTCTTT. Translation: CASSQEVGEGFVLDTEAFF.

This chain links TRBV4-1 with TRBJ2-1; D gene unclear. The germline gives CDR1 MGHRA, CDR2 YSYEKL. Trimming left V 5 bases short and J 3 bases short, with 11 bases between. CDR3 size: 14 residues. The CDR3 protein is CASSVSINYNEQFF. The CDR3 bases are TGCGCCAGCAGCGTCTCTATAAACTACAATGAGCAGTTCTTC.

The chain uses TRBV20-1 and TRBJ2-5; 11 bases line up with TRBD2. Germline V gene sequence: CDR1 DFQATT, CDR2 SNEGSKA (reference sequence). The CDR3 consists of 15 residues. The trim removed 4 bases at V and 2 bases at J, leaving 6 bases unmatched. CDR3 residues: CSAKVLAGDQETQYF. The CDR3 DNA reads as TGCAGTGCTAAAGTACTAGCGGGGGATCAAGAGACCCAGTACTTC.

This clonotype appeared once. The genes are TRBV30 and TRBJ1-1; D gene unclear. This CDR3 contains 14 residues. The germline V and J ends were trimmed by 4 bases and 1 base, with 13 bases remaining between them. Germline-derived CDR1 and CDR2 are GTSNPN and SVGIG (reference sequence). Here the CDR3 reads CAWNPTVANTEAFF. Here the CDR3 DNA reads TGTGCCTGGAACCCGACGGTAGCGAACACTGAAGCTTTCTTT.

There are a few counts of this clonotype. The chain joins TRBV11-2 to TRBJ2-3; D gene ambiguous. The CDR3 covers 15 residues. Looked up from germline, CDR1 is SGHAT and CDR2 is FQNNGV. V lost 4 bases, J lost 6 bases, and 17 bases lay in between. CDR3 amino acids: CASSSSPSRADTQYF. The CDR3 DNA sequence: TGTGCCAGCAGCTCGAGCCCTTCTAGAGCGGATACGCAGTATTTT.

This chain joins TRBV6-2 or TRBV6-3 and TRBJ2-7; D may be TRBD1 (6 bases). V gave up 6 bases and J gave up 3 bases, with 15 bases separating them. This CDR3 is 14 amino acids long. Germline CDR1 and CDR2: MNHEY and SVGEGT. Here the CDR3 reads CASSPEGVVYEQYF. The DNA of the CDR3 is TGTGCCAGCAGCCCCGAGGGGGTAGTCTACGAGCAGTACTTC.

The V gene is TRBV5-1, the J gene TRBJ1-2; the D gene is possibly TRBD1 (6 bases). Looked up from germline, CDR1 is SGHRS and CDR2 is YFSETQ. The CDR3 totals 19 residues. Trimming shortened V by 4 bases and J by 2 bases, and 27 bases separated the two germline ends. The CDR3 region has the DNA TGCGCCAGCAGCACGAGGGGGGGGACACTCATTTCCGACAACTATGGCTACACCTTC. Translating it yields CASSTRGGTLISDNYGYTF.

The chain links TRBV27 to TRBJ1-6; D not resolved. The CDR3 length is 13 residues. V gave up 3 bases and J gave up 9 bases, with 9 bases separating them. The germline V gene encodes CDR1 MNHEY and CDR2 SMNVEV (reference sequence). CDR3 loop: CASSLNGVSPLHF. The DNA of the CDR3 is TGTGCCAGCAGTTTGAACGGGGTTTCACCCCTCCACTTT.

Concerning this clonotype itself: One junction end disagrees with the germline gene, perhaps due to a read error. The genes are TRBV5-1 and TRBJ2-1; 12 positions agree with TRBD2. The length of the CDR3 is 19 residues. The germline V gene encodes CDR1 SGHRS and CDR2 YFSETQ. CDR3 DNA: TGCGCCACCAGCCCCGTCCAACTAGCGGGAGGCCGCTCCTACAATGAGCAGTTCTTC. This sequence encodes CATSPVQLAGGRSYNEQFF.

This clonotype turned up a few times. In DNA, the CDR3 is TGCAGTGCTAGCCTTAGCGGGAGTGGGACCCAGTACTTC. Amino acid sequence: CSASLSGSGTQYF. The chain couples TRBV20-1 to TRBJ2-7; TRBD2 aligns across 9 bases. The J call may be wrong; the DNA end is better matched by TRBJ2-5. Germline V lookup: CDR1 DFQATT, CDR2 SNEGSKA (reference sequence). The CDR3 has 13 amino acids.

The genes are TRBV9 and TRBJ1-2, with D perhaps matching TRBD1 (5 bases). The CDR3 loop spans 15 amino acids. V was trimmed by 3 bases and J by 0 bases, leaving 12 bases between them. The germline gives CDR1 SGDLS, CDR2 YYNGEE. The CDR3 DNA reads TGTGCCAGCAGCGCGGCGACAGCCGCTAACTATGGCTACACCTTC. Translation gives CASSAATAANYGYTF.

The chain uses TRBV20-1 and TRBJ2-1; the D gene could be TRBD1 or TRBD2 (6 bases each). The ends were cut back, 1 base at V and 8 bases at J, with 18 bases in the middle. The CDR3 extends over 15 amino acids. The germline V gene encodes CDR1 DFQATT and CDR2 SNEGSKA (reference sequence). The CDR3 DNA follows: TGCAGTGCTAGAGGGTGGGGTCGGGGGCGCGATGAGCAGTTCTTC. Translating it yields CSARGWGRGRDEQFF.

The V call is TRBV6-5, the J call TRBJ2-3, with 7 nucleotides matching TRBD1. The CDR3 runs 15 residues. Germline trimming cut 5 bases from V and 0 bases from J; bases unmatched to any gene: 5. Germline values: CDR1 MNHEY, CDR2 SVGAGI. The CDR3: CASSDDRDSTDTQYF. CDR3 sequence (DNA): TGTGCCAGCAGTGATGACAGGGATAGCACAGATACGCAGTATTTT.

Points on this clonotype: At one of its ends the junction is not consistent with the germline gene, which may arise from a read error. V usage is TRBV10-1 and J usage is TRBJ2-7, with 9 bases matching TRBD2. The CDR3 totals 14 residues. Germline V gene sequence: CDR1 WNHNN, CDR2 SYGVQD (reference sequence). The CDR3 DNA reads TGTGCCAGCAGTGAAAGCGGGGGGCCCTACGAGCAGTACTTC. It codes for CASSESGGPYEQYF.

The chain couples TRBV6-5 to TRBJ1-2; no reliable D call. There are 13 residues in the CDR3. Trimming removed 4 bases from V and 2 bases from J, with 8 bases in between. From germline, CDR1 is MNHEY and CDR2 SVGAGI. CDR3 nucleotide sequence: TGTGCCAGCAGTTCGAGCGCCAACTATGGCTACACCTTC. This gives the protein CASSSSANYGYTF.

The V gene is TRBV12-3 or TRBV12-4, the J gene TRBJ2-3; D is possibly TRBD2 (5 bases). The ends were cut back, 5 bases at V and 4 bases at J, with 13 bases in the middle. This CDR3 is 14 amino acids long. The CDR3 sequence is CASSPTGSADTQYF. CDR3 coding DNA: TGTGCCAGCAGTCCCACGGGGAGTGCAGATACGCAGTATTTT.

J is TRBJ1-1 and V is TRBV18, with D unclear. This CDR3 contains 15 residues. The germline V gene encodes CDR1 KGHSH and CDR2 LQKENI. With 2 bases removed from V and 1 base from J, the gap between germline ends came to 11 bases. The CDR3 sequence: CASSPYGGENTEAFF. DNA of the CDR3: TGTGCCAGCTCACCATACGGTGGAGAGAACACTGAAGCTTTCTTT.

The gene calls are TRBV20-1 and TRBJ2-1; no clear D gene. CDR1 and CDR2 from the germline V gene are DFQATT and SNEGSKA (reference sequence). V lost 2 bases and J 4 bases, leaving 6 bases between the germline ends. The CDR3 sequence is 12 residues long. The CDR3 nucleotides read TGCAGTGCTAGAATCGGTTACAATGAGCAGTTCTTC. It is translated as CSARIGYNEQFF.

In its sample, this clonotype was seen a few times. This chain connects TRBV12-3 or TRBV12-4 to TRBJ2-3; 7 bases fit TRBD2. CDR3 length: 16 residues. J lost 3 bases, V lost 3 bases, and 9 bases had no gene match. CDR3 nucleotide sequence: TGTGCCAGCAGTTTGTTCGGGGGAGGGAGGACAGATACGCAGTATTTT. This gives the protein CASSLFGGGRTDTQYF.

CDR3 region: CAIQASGTGKNIQYF. In DNA form, the CDR3 reads TGTGCCATCCAAGCCTCCGGGACAGGGAAAAACATTCAGTACTTC. The chain combines TRBV10-3 with TRBJ2-4; 9 positions agree with TRBD1. V shed 8 bases and J 4 bases; nucleotides not matched to a gene: 9. From germline, CDR1 is ENHRY and CDR2 SYGVKD. This CDR3 spans 15 amino acids.